Sequencing of this T cell receptor (beta chain) was carried out in a study of Graves' ophthalmopathy and Graves' hyperthyroidism. Study in general: Peripheral blood sampling occurred at initial diagnosis, before any treatment. Study-level findings and limits: Progression of ophthalmopathy was predicted by the model with around 70% sensitivity and just over 72% specificity.

This clonotype was counted a single time. The antigen is undetermined. The CDR3 loop spans 15 amino acids. Germline CDR1 is MDHEN and CDR2 is SYDVKM. V was clipped by 4 bases and J by 4 bases; unmatched bases: 4. Amplified material comprised TCR beta CDR3 regions derived from RNA transcripts. An opening RT-PCR round employed HTBI primers and preceded a second-round multiplex PCR. MiXCR was run by TCRdb on the multiplex PCR reads, yielding one entry per CDR3 protein. The profile shows 350,000 to 450,000 distinct CDR3 sequences, 20% to 25% of them singletons. Sequenced sample: peripheral blood. The chain uses TRBV28 and TRBJ2-2; 9 bases are a match to TRBD1. The receptor's source is a woman aged 18 to 35 with stable Graves' hyperthyroidism. CDR3 nucleotide sequence: TGTGCCAGCAGTTCAGGACAGGGGCGCACCGGGGAGCTGTTTTTT. Its translation: CASSSGQGRTGELFF.